This is a list of T cell receptor beta chains from one sample in a study of CD8 T cells in Susac syndrome. TCRdb reprocessed the immunoSEQ multiplex PCR reads with MiXCR, giving one entry per CDR3 protein. The data show 150,000 to 200,000 distinct CDR3 sequences, roughly 95% seen once. What was sequenced was CD4+ T cells from PBMCs. These receptors came from a human donor with multiple sclerosis. The CDR3 runs from the conserved cysteine through the conserved F or W.

J gene: TRBJ2-5; V gene: TRBV27; CDR3 protein: CASQKFRERELRETQYF
J gene: TRBJ1-3; V gene: TRBV19; CDR3 protein: CASKIRDSGNTIYF
J gene: TRBJ1-2; V gene: TRBV28; CDR3 protein: CASSPPHYGYTF
J gene: TRBJ1-1; V gene: TRBV3-1; CDR3 protein: CASSPGGRGDTEAFF
J gene: TRBJ2-5; V gene: TRBV2; CDR3 protein: CAVTTGWQETQYF
J gene: TRBJ1-2; V gene: TRBV27; CDR3 protein: CASSLRPGANYGYTF
J gene: TRBJ2-7; V gene: TRBV5-1; CDR3 protein: CASAGPSGRPGGEQYF
J gene: TRBJ1-1; V gene: TRBV7-9; CDR3 protein: CASSPLLGGSDTEAFF
J gene: TRBJ1-1; V gene: TRBV13; CDR3 protein: CASSRVGQMIEAFF
J gene: TRBJ2-7; V gene: TRBV2; CDR3 protein: CASRTAGEQYF
J gene: TRBJ1-1; V gene: TRBV14; CDR3 protein: CASRKGLNTEAFF
J gene: TRBJ2-7; V gene: TRBV4-1; CDR3 protein: CASSQGGPGQGYEQYF
J gene: TRBJ1-4; V gene: TRBV7-2; CDR3 protein: CASSRDRPNEKLFF
J gene: TRBJ1-5; V gene: TRBV7-7; CDR3 protein: CASSQGSTQPQHF
J gene: TRBJ2-7; V gene: TRBV9; CDR3 protein: CASSVGGMPLEQYF
J gene: TRBJ2-5; V gene: TRBV7-2; CDR3 protein: CASSEGLAGETQYF
J gene: TRBJ1-2; V gene: TRBV20-1; CDR3 protein: CSASTLNGYTF
J gene: TRBJ1-2; V gene: TRBV12-3/TRBV12-4; CDR3 protein: CASSWGVNYGYTF
J gene: TRBJ2-7; V gene: TRBV30; CDR3 protein: CAWSHSQGQPEQYF
J gene: TRBJ2-7; V gene: TRBV4-2; CDR3 protein: CASSLSRGLYEQYF
J gene: TRBJ2-3; V gene: TRBV11-3; CDR3 protein: CASSDRAGVIDTQYF
J gene: TRBJ1-2; V gene: TRBV5-6; CDR3 protein: CASSLPGPFGYTF
J gene: TRBJ1-1; V gene: TRBV29-1; CDR3 protein: CSVGGREGEAFF
J gene: TRBJ2-2; V gene: TRBV20-1; CDR3 protein: CSAALAANTGELFF
J gene: TRBJ1-5; V gene: TRBV6-5; CDR3 protein: CASSYGVGQVNQPQHF
J gene: TRBJ2-7; V gene: TRBV5-1; CDR3 protein: CASSFSPSGADSYEQYF
J gene: TRBJ2-5; V gene: TRBV30; CDR3 protein: CAWSVYPQETQYF
J gene: TRBJ1-1; V gene: TRBV12-3/TRBV12-4; CDR3 protein: CASSFRGRAFF
J gene: TRBJ1-1; V gene: TRBV3-1; CDR3 protein: CASSQAPDTEAFF
J gene: TRBJ1-1; V gene: TRBV13; CDR3 protein: CASSPGGAAEAFF
J gene: TRBJ2-5; V gene: TRBV3-1; CDR3 protein: CASSPQAGGGETQYF
J gene: TRBJ1-2; V gene: TRBV30; CDR3 protein: CAWIRDRALANYGYTF
J gene: TRBJ1-2; V gene: TRBV20-1; CDR3 protein: CSASRVTNYGYTF
J gene: TRBJ2-7; V gene: TRBV20-1; CDR3 protein: CSASWGSSYEQYF
J gene: TRBJ2-5; V gene: TRBV29-1; CDR3 protein: CSGLTGGQETQYF